Below are 11 T cell receptor beta chains sequenced from a single sample in a study of blood T cell repertoires in COVID-19. Sequenced by immunoSEQ multiplex PCR; TCRdb stores in-frame clones only, minus some. The sample records around 300,000 clones, 70% to 90% being singletons. The sequenced sample was peripheral blood. These receptors originate from a woman in her 70s with acute or convalescent COVID-19.

The chain links TRBV6-5 to TRBJ2-7, with D possibly matching TRBD1 (5 bases). The length of the CDR3 is 12 residues. The germline V and J ends were trimmed by 5 bases and 9 bases, with 14 bases remaining between them. Germline V CDR1 and CDR2: MNHEY, SVGAGI. This CDR3 reads CASSPGQGRQYF. The CDR3 DNA reads TGTGCCAGCAGTCCCGGTCAGGGAAGGCAGTACTTC.

The chain is built from TRBV6-5 and TRBJ1-2, with 9 positions matching TRBD1. CDR3 length: 14 amino acids. V dropped 4 bases and J dropped 6; count of bases not matched to a gene: 6. Germline CDR1 MNHEY, CDR2 SVGAGI. CDR3 nucleotides: TGTGCCAGCAGTTCCCACGGGGACAGGGATGGCTACACCTTC. Translation gives CASSSHGDRDGYTF.

V and J are TRBV11-2 and TRBJ1-4, with 7 bases lining up with TRBD1. Germline V gives CDR1 SGHAT, CDR2 FQNNGV. The CDR3 runs 15 residues. With V trimmed by 4 bases and J by 5 bases, 7 bases remained unmatched. CDR3 residues: CASSSRQGGNEKLFF. In DNA, the CDR3 is TGTGCCAGCAGCTCCCGACAGGGTGGGAATGAAAAACTGTTTTTT. The full variable domain, rest sourced from reference TRBV11-2 and TRBJ1-4, is EAGVAQSPRYKIIEKRQSVAFWCNPISGHATLYWYQQILGQGPKLLIQFQNNGVVDDSQLPKDRFSAERLKGVDSTLKIQPAKLEDSAVYLCASSSRQGGNEKLFFGSGTQLSVL.

V usage is TRBV4-1 and J usage is TRBJ2-7; the D gene is possibly TRBD1 (6 bases). The CDR3 consists of 15 residues. From germline, CDR1 is MGHRA and CDR2 YSYEKL. Trimming removed 0 bases at V and 4 bases at J, with 13 bases between. CDR3 bases: TGCGCCAGCAGCCAAGAGAAACAGGGTTCTTACGAGCAGTACTTC. Translating it yields CASSQEKQGSYEQYF.

This chain uses TRBV5-4 with TRBJ2-1; no clear D. Germline loops: CDR1 SGHNT, CDR2 YYREEE (reference sequence). Trimming shortened V by 0 bases and J by 10 bases, and 17 bases separated the two germline ends. The CDR3 runs 15 residues. CDR3 sequence reads: CASSLGQVRVREQFF. The CDR3 DNA reads as TGTGCCAGCAGCTTGGGGCAGGTTCGCGTTCGGGAGCAGTTCTTC.

The chain couples TRBV24-1 to TRBJ1-1; D possibly corresponds to TRBD1 (6 bases). Germline V CDR1 and CDR2: KGHDR, SFDVKD. V gave up 5 bases and J gave up 5 bases, with 11 bases separating them. This CDR3 is 13 amino acids long. The CDR3 spells CATSGGGRTEAFF. The CDR3 coding sequence is TGTGCCACCAGTGGGGGGGGCCGGACTGAAGCTTTCTTT.

The chain recombines TRBV30 with TRBJ1-2; TRBD1 is a possible D gene (6 bases). Trimming left V 2 bases short and J 8 bases short, with 18 bases between. The CDR3 runs 14 residues. Germline lookup yields CDR1 GTSNPN and CDR2 SVGIG (reference sequence). CDR3 bases: TGTGCCTGGAGTCCCACCTCGACAGGCACCGGCTACACCTTC. Translating gives CAWSPTSTGTGYTF.

The CDR3 DNA sequence: TGTGCCTGGGGCGCCACCGCGAGTGAGCAGTTCTTC. Its translation: CAWGATASEQFF. The rearrangement joins TRBV30 to TRBJ2-1, with D unresolved. V lost 5 bases, J lost 9 bases, and 14 bases lay in between. The germline V gene encodes CDR1 GTSNPN and CDR2 SVGIG (reference sequence). CDR3 size: 12 residues.

The sample holds many counts of this clone. The gene calls are TRBV4-1 and TRBJ2-7; 10 bases match TRBD2. J lost 5 bases, V lost 1 base, and 2 bases had no gene match. The CDR3 consists of 14 residues. Germline V gene data show CDR1 as MGHRA and CDR2 as YSYEKL. CDR3: CASSQGTSGNEQYF. The CDR3 DNA sequence: TGCGCCAGCAGCCAAGGGACTAGCGGAAACGAGCAGTACTTC.

This chain joins TRBV6-5 and TRBJ2-3; 8 bases fit TRBD2. Germline CDR1 and CDR2: MNHEY and SVGAGI. V gave up 6 bases and J gave up 4 bases; unmatched junction bases: 9. CDR3 size: 15 residues. This chain's CDR3 is CASSARGGPPDTQYF. The CDR3 bases are TGTGCCAGCAGCGCTCGCGGGGGGCCCCCAGATACGCAGTATTTT.

This clone was seen only once. The chain links TRBV5-1 to TRBJ1-1; D is unclear. Germline loops: CDR1 SGHRS, CDR2 YFSETQ. The CDR3 has 18 residues. V lost 0 bases and J lost 1, with 19 bases in between. The CDR3 loop is CASSLVTASSHRNTEAFF. In DNA, the CDR3 is TGCGCCAGCAGCTTGGTTACAGCTTCTTCCCATCGGAACACTGAAGCTTTCTTT.